This T cell receptor (beta chain) was documented in a study of vaccination and CD4 T cells after COVID-19. Study as a whole: The study enrolled six male and four female convalescents, two of whom were Hispanic. In culture, cells were exposed to overlapping spike peptides from SARS-CoV-2, HCoV-NL63, HCoV-OC43 and HCoV-229E.

This clonotype was detected only a few times. The target antigen is unknown. Scientists ran DNA taken from cultured CD4+ T cells through the Oncomine TCR Beta short-read assay for sequencing. DNA came from CD4+ T cells after culture. TCRdb reprocessed the PCR reads with MiXCR, giving one entry per CDR3 protein. The table has thousands of distinct CDR3 sequences, 25% to 30% seen once. Findings and caveats of the study: Recorded median SARS-CoV-2-reactive clonotype numbers increased from approximately 21 to 40 without reaching significance.

CDR3 size: 15 residues. Germline V gene data show CDR1 as SEHNR and CDR2 as FQNEAQ (reference sequence). Germline trimming cut 3 bases from V and 2 bases from J; bases unmatched to any gene: 6. Regarding treatment: approximately 10-day PBMC culture with coronavirus spike peptide pools or control peptides (ViraFEST assay). Prior to the COVID-19 pandemic (2011-2018), the unexposed donor's CD4+ T cells were collected. The clonotype originates from a human donor in good health. Sequenced input: CD4+ T cells from blood, cultured in vitro. The rearrangement uses TRBV7-9 and TRBJ1-2, with 7 bases aligning to TRBD1. CDR3 amino acids: CASSLADRRNYGYTF. CDR3 nucleotide sequence: TGTGCCAGCAGCTTGGCGGACAGGCGAAACTATGGCTACACCTTC.